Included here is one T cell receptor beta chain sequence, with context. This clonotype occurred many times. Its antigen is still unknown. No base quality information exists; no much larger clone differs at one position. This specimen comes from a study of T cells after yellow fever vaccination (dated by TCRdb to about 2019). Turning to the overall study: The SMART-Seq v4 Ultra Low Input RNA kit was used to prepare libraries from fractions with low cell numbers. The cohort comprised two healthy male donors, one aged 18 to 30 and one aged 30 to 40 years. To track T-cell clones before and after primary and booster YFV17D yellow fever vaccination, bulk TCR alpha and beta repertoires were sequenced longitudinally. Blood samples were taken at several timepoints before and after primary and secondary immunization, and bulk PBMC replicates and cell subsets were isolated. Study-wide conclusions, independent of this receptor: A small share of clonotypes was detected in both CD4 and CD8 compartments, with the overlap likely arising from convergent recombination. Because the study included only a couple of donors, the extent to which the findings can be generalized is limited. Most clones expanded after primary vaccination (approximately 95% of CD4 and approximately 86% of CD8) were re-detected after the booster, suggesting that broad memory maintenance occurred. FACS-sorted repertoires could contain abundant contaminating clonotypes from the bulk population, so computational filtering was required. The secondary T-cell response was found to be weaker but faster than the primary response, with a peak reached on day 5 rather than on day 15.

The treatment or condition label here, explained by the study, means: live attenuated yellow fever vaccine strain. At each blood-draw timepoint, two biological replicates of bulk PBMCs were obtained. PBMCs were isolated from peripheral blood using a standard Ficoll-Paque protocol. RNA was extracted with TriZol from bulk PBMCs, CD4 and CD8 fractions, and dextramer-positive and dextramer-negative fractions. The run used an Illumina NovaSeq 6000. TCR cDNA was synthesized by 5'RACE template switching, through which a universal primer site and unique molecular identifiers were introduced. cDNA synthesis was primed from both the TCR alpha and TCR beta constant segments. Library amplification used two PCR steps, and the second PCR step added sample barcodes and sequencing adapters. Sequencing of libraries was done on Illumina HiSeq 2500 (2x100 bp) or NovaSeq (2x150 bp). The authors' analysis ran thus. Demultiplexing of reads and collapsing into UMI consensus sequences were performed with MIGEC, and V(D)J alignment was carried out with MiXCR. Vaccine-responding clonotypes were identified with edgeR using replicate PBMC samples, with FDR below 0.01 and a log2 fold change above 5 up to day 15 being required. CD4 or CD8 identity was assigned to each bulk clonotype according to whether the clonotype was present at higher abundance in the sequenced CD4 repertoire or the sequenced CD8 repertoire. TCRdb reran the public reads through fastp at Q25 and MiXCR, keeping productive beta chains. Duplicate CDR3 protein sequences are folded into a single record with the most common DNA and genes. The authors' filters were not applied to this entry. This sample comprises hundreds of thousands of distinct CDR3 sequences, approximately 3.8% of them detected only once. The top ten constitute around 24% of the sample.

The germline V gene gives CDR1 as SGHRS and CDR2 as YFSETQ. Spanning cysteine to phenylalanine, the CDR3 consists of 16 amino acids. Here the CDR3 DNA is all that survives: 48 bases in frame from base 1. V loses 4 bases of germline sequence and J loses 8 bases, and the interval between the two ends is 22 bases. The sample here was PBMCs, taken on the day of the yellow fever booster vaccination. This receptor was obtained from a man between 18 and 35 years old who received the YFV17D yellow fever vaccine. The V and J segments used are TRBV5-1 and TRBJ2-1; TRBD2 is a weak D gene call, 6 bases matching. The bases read TGCGCCAGCAGCACGAAGACTAGAATGAGAGGGGATGAGCAGTTCTTC. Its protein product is CASSTKTRMRGDEQFF.